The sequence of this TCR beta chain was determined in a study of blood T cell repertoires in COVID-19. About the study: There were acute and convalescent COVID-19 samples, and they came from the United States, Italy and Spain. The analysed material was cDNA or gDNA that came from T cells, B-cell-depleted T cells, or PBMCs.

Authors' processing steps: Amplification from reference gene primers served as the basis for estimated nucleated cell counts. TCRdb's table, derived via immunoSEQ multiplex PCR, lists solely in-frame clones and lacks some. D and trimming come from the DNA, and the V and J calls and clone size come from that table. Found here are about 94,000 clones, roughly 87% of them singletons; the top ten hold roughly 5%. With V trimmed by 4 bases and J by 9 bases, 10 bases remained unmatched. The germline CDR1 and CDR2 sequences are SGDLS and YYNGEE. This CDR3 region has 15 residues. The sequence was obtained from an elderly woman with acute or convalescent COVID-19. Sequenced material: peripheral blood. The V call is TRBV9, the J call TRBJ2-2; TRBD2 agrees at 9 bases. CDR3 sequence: CASSPRSGGARELFF. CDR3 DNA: TGTGCCAGCAGCCCACGTAGCGGGGGCGCCCGGGAGCTGTTTTTT.